Below are 27 T cell receptor beta chains sequenced from a single sample in a study of beta chain features in type 1 diabetes. The whole isolated RNA underwent reverse transcription, so sequencing captured expressed TCRB transcripts. Using immunoSEQ multiplex PCR, the repertoire was profiled, and TCRdb retains in-frame clones only, with some absent. The data hold approximately 120,000 clones, with 40% observed a single time. Input material: stem cell memory CD4+ T cells from blood. These receptors came from a woman aged 18 to 35 in good health.

This rearrangement joins TRBV25-1 to TRBJ2-1, with TRBD2 identical over 11 bases. The CDR3 totals 16 residues. J was trimmed by 8 bases and V by 6 bases; bases with no gene match: 12. CDR1 and CDR2 (germline): MGHDK, SYGVNS. The CDR3 DNA sequence: TGTGCCAGCAGAGTTAGCGGGAGGGCCGGGGGGGATGAGCAGTTCTTC. It specifies CASRVSGRAGGDEQFF.

The chain carries TRBV14 and TRBJ2-1, with no clear D. The CDR3 extends over 14 amino acids. Germline CDR1 is SGHDN and CDR2 is FVKESK. Between the trimmed V and J ends, which lost 2 bases and 3 bases, there was a span of 8 bases. The CDR3 is CASSQLSIYNEQFF. CDR3 bases: TGTGCCAGCAGCCAACTATCCATCTACAATGAGCAGTTCTTC.

The chain carries TRBV11-2 and TRBJ2-3, with a tentative D call TRBD2 (6 bases). The CDR3 spans 14 residues. Germline V gene sequence: CDR1 SGHAT, CDR2 FQNNGV. Trimming shortened V by 2 bases and J by 5 bases, and 11 bases separated the two germline ends. As DNA, the CDR3 is TGTGCCAGCAGCTTAAGGAGGGGTCAAGATACGCAGTATTTT. Translated: CASSLRRGQDTQYF.

This clone appeared a few times. The chain carries TRBV5-1 and TRBJ2-2, with D uncertain. The CDR3 extends over 14 amino acids. The ends were cut back, 4 bases at V and 1 base at J, with 8 bases in the middle. Germline V CDR1 and CDR2: SGHRS, YFSETQ. The CDR3, as DNA: TGCGCCAGCAGCGCGCCGGGGAACACCGGGGAGCTGTTTTTT. It is translated as CASSAPGNTGELFF.

The chain has TRBV6-5 and TRBJ1-2, with 7 bases fitting TRBD1. V shed 5 bases and J 4 bases; nucleotides not matched to a gene: 10. Germline loops: CDR1 MNHEY, CDR2 SVGAGI. The CDR3 has 15 amino acids. In nucleotides, the CDR3 is TGTGCCAGCAGTAACCGGACAGGAATAACCTATGGCTACACCTTC. It codes for CASSNRTGITYGYTF.

The CDR3 nucleotides read TGTGCCAGCAGCGACCGGCCACAGACCTTATACGAGCAGTACTTC. It specifies CASSDRPQTLYEQYF. The chain recombines TRBV16 with TRBJ2-7; D is ambiguous. CDR3 length: 15 residues. V was cut by 5 bases and J by 4 bases, with 18 bases left in between. CDR1 and CDR2 from the germline V gene are KGHSY and FQNENV. The variable domain in full, completed from reference TRBV16 and TRBJ2-7, reads GEEVAQTPKHLVRGEGQKAKLYCAPIKGHSYVFWYQQVLKNEFKFLISFQNENVFDETGMPKERFSAKCLPNSPCSLEIQATKLEDSAVYFCASSDRPQTLYEQYFGPGTRLTVT.

The rearrangement links TRBV6-6 to TRBJ1-2; 7 bases map to TRBD1. Germline assignment: CDR1 MNHNY and CDR2 SVGAGI (reference sequence). V was pared by 7 bases and J by 5 bases, with 7 bases of the junction left unmatched. The CDR3 runs 13 residues. In nucleotides, the CDR3 is TGTGCCAGCATCAAGGGGGCGGAGTATGGCTACACCTTC. This translates into CASIKGAEYGYTF.

This rearrangement joins TRBV5-4 to TRBJ1-2; D gene unclear. The V gene's germline CDR1 is SGHNT and CDR2 YYREEE (reference sequence). There are 14 residues in the CDR3. The germline V and J ends were trimmed by 2 bases and 1 base, with 9 bases remaining between them. CDR3 sequence (DNA): TGTGCCAGCAGCTTCCCAGCGATTAACTATGGCTACACCTTC. Its protein product is CASSFPAINYGYTF.

The CDR3 sequence is CASSVGIGAVNYEQYF. As DNA, the CDR3 is TGTGCCAGCAGCGTAGGTATCGGAGCGGTAAACTACGAGCAGTACTTC. This chain joins TRBV9 and TRBJ2-7; D might be TRBD2 (5 bases). V gave up 0 bases and J gave up 3 bases, with 16 bases separating them. The CDR3 runs 16 residues. CDR1 is SGDLS, CDR2 YYNGEE, per germline. Drawing the rest from reference TRBV9 and TRBJ2-7, the complete variable domain is DSGVTQTPKHLITATGQRVTLRCSPRSGDLSVYWYQQSLDQGLQFLIQYYNGEERAKGNILERFSAQQFPDLHSELNLSSLELGDSALYFCASSVGIGAVNYEQYFGPGTRLTVT.

This chain connects TRBV27 to TRBJ2-7, with a tentative D call TRBD1 (6 bases). With 6 bases removed from V and 2 bases from J, the gap between germline ends came to 17 bases. The CDR3 is made up of 15 amino acids. Germline loops: CDR1 MNHEY, CDR2 SMNVEV (reference sequence). The CDR3 is CASRAIQGRAYEQYF. As DNA, the CDR3 is TGTGCCAGCAGAGCTATACAGGGTAGGGCCTACGAGCAGTACTTC.

The rearrangement uses TRBV5-6 and TRBJ2-3; 8 bases agree with TRBD2. The CDR3 runs 15 residues. V gave up 1 base and J gave up 3 bases; unmatched junction bases: 4. Germline V gene data show CDR1 as SGHDT and CDR2 as YYEEEE. CDR3 sequence: CASSLSGGPTDTQYF. The DNA of the CDR3 is TGTGCCAGCAGCTTGTCGGGAGGGCCGACAGATACGCAGTATTTT.

This sequence joins TRBV13 and TRBJ2-7; TRBD1 matches at 8 bases. This CDR3 has 14 amino acids. Germline-derived CDR1 and CDR2 are PRHDT and FYEKMQ (reference sequence). V lost 5 bases and J lost 2; bases outside the gene matches: 5. CDR3 protein: CASSRRDRTYEQYF. The CDR3 DNA reads TGTGCCAGCAGCCGAAGGGACAGGACCTACGAGCAGTACTTC.

The rearrangement links TRBV7-2 to TRBJ2-2; maybe TRBD1 (5 bases). Germline loops: CDR1 SGHTA, CDR2 FQGNSA. V dropped 2 bases and J dropped 0 bases, with 10 bases sitting between them. CDR3 length equals 16 residues. The chain's CDR3 is CASSLIGHTNTGELFF. The CDR3 bases are TGTGCCAGCAGCTTAATCGGACACACGAACACCGGGGAGCTGTTTTTT.

This clone appeared a single time. The rearrangement links TRBV18 to TRBJ2-7; TRBD1 aligns across 7 bases. The CDR3 length is 14 residues. After removal of 2 bases from V and 2 bases from J, the junction contained 3 bases not matched to a gene. Looked up from germline, CDR1 is KGHSH and CDR2 is LQKENI. The CDR3 reads CASSPTGQTYEQYF. As DNA, the CDR3 is TGTGCCAGCTCACCAACGGGACAGACCTACGAGCAGTACTTC. Full variable domain (remainder filled in from reference TRBV18 and TRBJ2-7): NAGVMQNPRHLVRRRGQEARLRCSPMKGHSHVYWYRQLPEEGLKFMVYLQKENIIDESGMPKERFSAEFPKEGPSILRIQQVVRGDSAAYFCASSPTGQTYEQYFGPGTRLTVT.

The chain couples TRBV7-9 to TRBJ2-7; 7 bases fit TRBD2. CDR1 SEHNR and CDR2 FQNEAQ come from the germline V gene (reference sequence). V dropped 2 bases and J dropped 7; count of bases not matched to a gene: 8. CDR3 length: 14 amino acids. The CDR3 coding sequence is TGTGCCAGCAGCTTACAACGAACAGCGGGGGAGCAGTACTTC. This gives the protein CASSLQRTAGEQYF.

Only a few counts were recorded for this clone. The rearrangement uses TRBV6-5 and TRBJ1-3; a weak D match, TRBD1 (6 bases). Per the germline V gene, CDR1 is MNHEY and CDR2 is SVGAGI. V lost 0 bases to trimming and J lost 0 bases, with 9 bases between them. The CDR3 runs to 16 residues. This chain's CDR3 is CASSYSRGNSGNTIYF. The CDR3 bases are TGTGCCAGCAGTTACTCGAGGGGGAACTCTGGAAACACCATATATTTT.

The chain has TRBV30 and TRBJ1-3; D is uncertain. Germline CDR1 GTSNPN, CDR2 SVGIG (reference sequence). The CDR3 is 14 amino acids. Trimming pared 2 bases from V and 0 bases from J, leaving 8 bases between. The CDR3 nucleotides are TGTGCCTGGAGTATTCACTACTCTGGAAACACCATATATTTT. It specifies CAWSIHYSGNTIYF.

The V call is TRBV2, the J call TRBJ1-5; the D is unclear. CDR1 is SNHLY and CDR2 is FYNNEI in the germline V gene. V was clipped by 3 bases and J by 6 bases, with 6 bases between them. CDR3 size: 12 residues. This chain's CDR3 is CASSERGQPQHF. The CDR3, as DNA: TGTGCCAGCAGTGAGAGAGGTCAGCCCCAGCATTTT. Together with reference TRBV2 and TRBJ1-5, the CDR3 gives the full variable domain: EPEVTQTPSHQVTQMGQEVILRCVPISNHLYFYWYRQILGQKVEFLVSFYNNEISEKSEIFDDQFSVERPDGSNFTLKIRSTKLEDSAMYFCASSERGQPQHFGDGTRLSIL.

The table lists this clone with a few counts. The gene calls are TRBV18 and TRBJ1-1; D gene unclear. Germline V lookup: CDR1 KGHSH, CDR2 LQKENI. CDR3 size: 14 residues. Deletions cut 6 bases from V and 6 bases from J, with 17 bases between. The CDR3 region has the DNA TGTGCCAGCTCGGCTATCACTAGTTTTCCTGAAGCTTTCTTT. Encoded protein: CASSAITSFPEAFF.

The V and J genes are TRBV7-2 and TRBJ2-7; 7 bases map to TRBD1. The V gene end was trimmed by 1 base and the J gene end by 4 bases; junction bases not matched to a gene: 7. Germline CDR1 SGHTA, CDR2 FQGNSA. The CDR3 runs to 15 residues. CDR3 coding DNA: TGTGCCAGCAGCTTAGGAGGGGCAGGGGGTTACGAGCAGTACTTC. This translates into CASSLGGAGGYEQYF.

The chain recombines TRBV7-8 with TRBJ2-7, with 9 bases matching TRBD1. The germline V gene has CDR1 SGHVS and CDR2 FQNEAQ. The CDR3 is 17 residues long. With V trimmed by 2 bases and J by 4 bases, 12 bases remained unmatched. The CDR3 region is CASSLRVMGQGRYEQYF. The CDR3, as DNA: TGTGCCAGCAGCTTACGAGTTATGGGACAGGGTAGATACGAGCAGTACTTC.

V is TRBV29-1 and J is TRBJ1-2; no firm D call. The CDR3 covers 14 residues. V lost 0 bases to trimming and J lost 4 bases, with 12 bases between them. CDR1 and CDR2 from the germline V gene are SQVTM and ANQGSEA. The CDR3 loop is CSVEDSGTTYGYTF. CDR3 in DNA: TGCAGCGTTGAAGACAGCGGCACTACCTATGGCTACACCTTC.

This clone was found a few times. The chain is built from TRBV18 and TRBJ2-1; D is perhaps TRBD2 (6 bases). V was clipped by 3 bases and J by 7 bases, with 16 bases between them. The CDR3 totals 15 residues. Looked up from germline, CDR1 is KGHSH and CDR2 is LQKENI. The CDR3 bases are TGTGCCAGCTCACCTACGTCCGGGGGTCTAAATGAGCAGTTCTTC. As protein: CASSPTSGGLNEQFF.

The rearrangement uses TRBV5-1 and TRBJ2-1; 7 bases agree with TRBD2. CDR1 and CDR2 (germline): SGHRS, YFSETQ. J lost 1 base, V lost 3 bases, and 4 bases had no gene match. The CDR3 is 15 residues long. CDR3 nucleotides: TGCGCCAGCAGCTCGAGCGGGAATTCCTACAATGAGCAGTTCTTC. Amino acids: CASSSSGNSYNEQFF.

The chain has TRBV30 and TRBJ1-2; D remains unclear. Germline V gene sequence: CDR1 GTSNPN, CDR2 SVGIG (reference sequence). V lost 2 bases and J 7 bases, leaving 14 bases between the germline ends. The CDR3 has 13 residues. CDR3 nucleotides: TGTGCCTGGAGTAGTTGGGCTTTCGGTGGCTACACCTTC. Its protein is CAWSSWAFGGYTF.

This clone was recorded a few times. J is TRBJ2-1 and V is TRBV29-1, with 15 bases fitting TRBD2. Trimming at V came to 3 bases and at J to 7 bases, leaving 7 bases not matched to a gene. This CDR3 has 16 amino acids. Per germline, CDR1 SQVTM and CDR2 ANQGSEA. CDR3: CSVEAGLAGGGNEQFF. The CDR3 bases are TGCAGCGTTGAGGCCGGACTAGCGGGAGGGGGGAATGAGCAGTTCTTC.

The rearrangement uses TRBV7-9 and TRBJ2-7; possibly TRBD1 for D (5 bases). CDR3 length equals 13 residues. Deletions cut 4 bases from V and 2 bases from J, with 9 bases between. Germline CDR1 SEHNR, CDR2 FQNEAQ (reference sequence). CDR3 nucleotides: TGTGCCAGCAGCTCGACAGTCACCTACGAGCAGTACTTC. Its protein product is CASSSTVTYEQYF.